The 32 T cell receptor beta chains listed next were all sequenced from one sample in a study of blood T cells in healthy people across ages. The second PCR ran about 6 to 11 cycles with a sample-barcoded 5' primer and J-beta primers. One entry per CDR3 protein, called by TCRdb with MiXCR from the 5' RACE reads. The sample shows about 1.4 million distinct CDR3 sequences, approximately 59% of them seen only once. What was sequenced was blood. These receptors were taken from a man aged 18 to 29 in good health.

The table lists this clonotype with a few counts. The chain uses TRBV29-1 and TRBJ1-1, with D unresolved. The V gene's germline CDR1 is SQVTM and CDR2 ANQGSEA. The CDR3 covers 12 residues. The V end lost 5 bases, the J end lost 0 bases, and 7 bases lay between the germline ends. CDR3 coding DNA: TGCAGCGTTTTGATGGTGAACACTGAAGCTTTCTTT. Protein product: CSVLMVNTEAFF.

CDR3 residues: CASSISGRVNTEAFF. Here the CDR3 DNA reads TGTGCCAGCAGTATCTCGGGACGTGTGAACACTGAAGCTTTCTTT. The chain has TRBV6-6 and TRBJ1-1; D perhaps matches TRBD1 (5 bases). V was trimmed by 5 bases and J by 0 bases, leaving 13 bases between them. CDR3 length: 15 amino acids. Per the germline V gene, CDR1 is MNHNY and CDR2 is SVGAGI (reference sequence).

The chain carries TRBV10-3 and TRBJ2-1; 9 positions agree with TRBD2. V was clipped by 6 bases and J by 6 bases; unmatched bases: 6. The CDR3 loop spans 14 amino acids. Germline assignment: CDR1 ENHRY and CDR2 SYGVKD. The CDR3 sequence is CAISTGTSSNEQFF. CDR3 sequence (DNA): TGTGCCATCAGCACCGGGACTAGCAGCAATGAGCAGTTCTTC.

The CDR3 region has the DNA TGTGCCAGCAGCTCCGAGAGTGGTGGTCGACTGGATGAAAAACTGTTTTTT. It codes for CASSSESGGRLDEKLFF. The gene calls are TRBV7-9 and TRBJ1-4, with D uncertain. CDR3 length: 17 amino acids. Germline loops: CDR1 SEHNR, CDR2 FQNEAQ (reference sequence). Trimming took off 4 bases at V and 6 bases at J, with 21 bases between the two ends.

The chain has TRBV20-1 and TRBJ2-5; D unclear. The DNA matches TRBJ2-7 better at its end, which makes the J call doubtful. This CDR3 comprises 10 residues. Germline CDR1 reads DFQATT; CDR2 reads SNEGSKA (reference sequence). The CDR3 nucleotides read TGCAGTGCCCTTTCCCACGAGCAGTACTTC. Protein sequence: CSALSHEQYF.

The chain is built from TRBV5-1 and TRBJ2-3, with D perhaps TRBD2 (5 bases). Trimming removed 1 base at V and 7 bases at J, with 7 bases between. CDR3 length equals 12 residues. From germline, CDR1 is SGHRS and CDR2 YFSETQ. In DNA form, the CDR3 reads TGCGCCAGCAGCTTGATCGGGAATACGCAGTATTTT. This translates into CASSLIGNTQYF.

The V and J genes are TRBV6-1 and TRBJ2-5, with 9 bases identical to TRBD2. The J call could be wrong; TRBJ2-7 is a better fit for the DNA end. The CDR3 covers 13 residues. From germline, CDR1 is MNHNS and CDR2 SASEGT. Here the CDR3 DNA reads TGTGCCACTGCGACTAGCGGTTCCTACGAGCAGTACTTC. Translation gives CATATSGSYEQYF.

The gene calls are TRBV7-2 and TRBJ1-4, with TRBD1 identical over 12 bases. Germline CDR1 is SGHTA and CDR2 is FQGNSA. V gave up 1 base and J gave up 7 bases; unmatched junction bases: 1. This CDR3 contains 15 residues. In DNA form, the CDR3 reads TGTGCCAGCAGCTTAGGGGACAGGGGGCGTGAAAAACTGTTTTTT. The encoded protein is CASSLGDRGREKLFF. Using reference TRBV7-2 and TRBJ1-4 for the parts outside the CDR3, the full variable domain is GAGVSQSPSNKVTEKGKDVELRCDPISGHTALYWYRQSLGQGLEFLIYFQGNSAPDKSGLPSDRFSAERTGGSVSTLTIQRTQQEDSAVYLCASSLGDRGREKLFFGSGTQLSVL.

The chain combines TRBV7-2 with TRBJ2-6; D not certain. Germline CDR1 and CDR2: SGHTA and FQGNSA. V shed 1 base and J shed 0 bases, with 10 bases lying between them. The CDR3 consists of 17 residues. The chain's CDR3 is CASSLVSRISGANVLTF. The CDR3 region has the DNA TGTGCCAGCAGCTTAGTTTCCCGGATCTCTGGGGCCAACGTCCTGACTTTC.

The genes are TRBV14 and TRBJ1-2, with 7 bases aligning to TRBD1. In germline, CDR1 is SGHDN, CDR2 FVKESK. V gave up 6 bases and J gave up 2 bases; unmatched junction bases: 6. This CDR3 contains 14 residues. The CDR3 is CASRYSGGNYGYTF. CDR3 sequence (DNA): TGTGCCAGCAGATATTCAGGGGGAAACTATGGCTACACCTTC.

The chain recombines TRBV15 with TRBJ1-2; D unresolved. V lost 3 bases and J 5 bases, leaving 16 bases between the germline ends. The CDR3 is 15 amino acids. Germline CDR1 is LNHNV and CDR2 is YYDKDF (reference sequence). The CDR3 nucleotides are TGTGCCACCAGCAGTCTATCGGGATCTCCATATGGCTACACCTTC. Translating it yields CATSSLSGSPYGYTF.

This clonotype came up once. The J gene is TRBJ2-5, the V gene TRBV6-2 or TRBV6-3, with unresolved D. There are 10 residues in the CDR3. CDR1 MNHEY and CDR2 SVGEGT come from the germline V gene. The ends were cut back, 7 bases at V and 5 bases at J, with 5 bases in the middle. The CDR3 here is CASNHETQYF. The CDR3 DNA is TGTGCCAGCAATCACGAGACCCAGTACTTC.

The chain carries TRBV5-1 and TRBJ2-7; D call uncertain. Germline V gene lookup returns CDR1 SGHRS and CDR2 YFSETQ. The V and J ends lost 0 bases and 3 bases respectively, with 16 bases between them. The CDR3 runs to 16 residues. The CDR3: CASSLAPDRLSYEQYF. The CDR3 DNA reads TGCGCCAGCAGCTTGGCCCCGGATCGTTTAAGCTACGAGCAGTACTTC.

This chain connects TRBV6-2 or TRBV6-3 to TRBJ2-5, with 8 bases that match TRBD1. Germline CDR1 reads MNHEY; CDR2 reads SVGEGT. This CDR3 region has 13 residues. The V segment lost 8 bases and the J segment 11 bases; nucleotides outside the gene matches: 13. CDR3 nucleotide sequence: TGTGCCAGCGCGGACAGGGCGATCTACGGGCAGTACTTC. It yields the protein CASADRAIYGQYF.

CDR3 nucleotide sequence: TGCAGTGCCTCAAATTCGGGAAGGGGTATCGGCAATGAGCAGTTCTTC. The encoded protein is CSASNSGRGIGNEQFF. The genes are TRBV20-1 and TRBJ2-1; D could derive from TRBD1 or TRBD2 (5 bases each). CDR3 length: 16 amino acids. V was trimmed by 6 bases and J by 6 bases, leaving 24 bases between them. The V gene's germline CDR1 is DFQATT and CDR2 SNEGSKA (reference sequence).

V is TRBV20-1 and J is TRBJ1-5; TRBD1 agrees at 7 bases. This CDR3 has 13 residues. V trimming: 7 bases; J trimming: 7 bases; junction bases outside the gene matches: 10. The germline V gene has CDR1 DFQATT and CDR2 SNEGSKA (reference sequence). This chain's CDR3 is CSVIRRGKQPQHF. DNA of the CDR3: TGCAGTGTCATACGCAGGGGGAAACAGCCCCAGCATTTT.

In this sample, this clonotype turned up a few times. The rearrangement links TRBV15 to TRBJ2-3; possibly TRBD1 for D (5 bases). Per germline, CDR1 LNHNV and CDR2 YYDKDF (reference sequence). This CDR3 is built from 15 residues. Deletions cut 4 bases from V and 1 base from J, with 12 bases between. Here the CDR3 reads CATSIGAVGTDTQYF. The CDR3 DNA reads as TGTGCCACCAGCATTGGGGCCGTAGGCACAGATACGCAGTATTTT.

This clonotype has a count of ten or more. This chain uses TRBV27 with TRBJ2-3, with 10 positions matching TRBD2. The V segment lost 6 bases and the J segment 5 bases; nucleotides outside the gene matches: 5. This CDR3 contains 14 residues. Germline CDR1 and CDR2: MNHEY and SMNVEV (reference sequence). This CDR3 is CASSASSGRDTQYF. The CDR3 bases are TGTGCCAGCAGCGCTTCTAGCGGGAGAGATACGCAGTATTTT.

In DNA form, the CDR3 reads TGCAGTGCCGCCCGCGGGGGCACGGTCTACGAGCAGTACTTC. Translated: CSAARGGTVYEQYF. The V gene is TRBV20-1, the J gene TRBJ2-7; a possible D gene is TRBD2 (7 bases). The CDR3 totals 14 residues. The V gene lost 6 bases and the J gene lost 3 bases, with 18 bases spanning the gap. CDR1 DFQATT and CDR2 SNEGSKA come from the germline V gene (reference sequence).

This clonotype has a handful of counts. The chain combines TRBV12-3 or TRBV12-4 with TRBJ2-7, with no clear D. The V and J ends lost 4 bases and 3 bases respectively, with 19 bases between them. The CDR3 contains 16 residues. CDR3 protein: CASSSLTEPAYYEQYF. In DNA, the CDR3 is TGTGCCAGCAGTTCACTAACAGAACCCGCCTACTACGAGCAGTACTTC.

This clonotype was counted a few times. The V and J genes are TRBV10-3 and TRBJ1-1; perhaps TRBD1 as D (6 bases). This CDR3 is built from 16 residues. CDR1 and CDR2 from the germline V gene are ENHRY and SYGVKD. The V and J ends lost 6 bases and 0 bases respectively, with 17 bases between them. The CDR3 reads CAISQDRRIVNTEAFF. CDR3 coding DNA: TGTGCCATCAGCCAGGACAGACGAATAGTGAACACTGAAGCTTTCTTT.

The chain combines TRBV10-3 with TRBJ2-1; D uncertain. The J call may be mistaken, given a closer DNA end match to TRBJ2-7. There are 15 residues in the CDR3. Germline V gene sequence: CDR1 ENHRY, CDR2 SYGVKD. CDR3 sequence (DNA): TGTGCCATCAGTGAGTCGATAGGCTCCTACAATGAGCAGTACTTC. Residues: CAISESIGSYNEQYF.

The chain is built from TRBV6-6 and TRBJ1-2; D unclear. The CDR3 contains 13 residues. Trimming left V 6 bases short and J 5 bases short, with 13 bases between. CDR1 is MNHNY, CDR2 SVGAGI, per germline (reference sequence). The CDR3 DNA reads as TGTGCCAGCAGCCCAGAGATGTGGTATGGCTACACCTTC. It encodes CASSPEMWYGYTF.

The V and J genes are TRBV10-3 and TRBJ2-1, with TRBD2 matching 8 bases. The germline V gene has CDR1 ENHRY and CDR2 SYGVKD. V lost 3 bases and J lost 4; bases outside the gene matches: 5. The CDR3 spans 15 residues. Here the CDR3 reads CAISDGREVYNEQFF. The CDR3 nucleotides read TGTGCCATCAGTGATGGGCGGGAGGTATACAATGAGCAGTTCTTC.

The chain is built from TRBV10-3 and TRBJ1-2, with TRBD1 as a possible D gene (5 bases). This CDR3 has 14 amino acids. V gave up 4 bases and J gave up 1 base, with 10 bases separating them. CDR1 and CDR2 from the germline V gene are ENHRY and SYGVKD. The CDR3 sequence: CAISGTGHNYGYTF. DNA for the CDR3: TGTGCCATCAGTGGCACCGGACATAACTATGGCTACACCTTC.

This chain joins TRBV20-1 and TRBJ2-3; 7 bases align to TRBD2. Germline loops: CDR1 DFQATT, CDR2 SNEGSKA (reference sequence). With V trimmed by 3 bases and J by 1 base, 7 bases remained unmatched. The CDR3 spans 15 residues. The DNA of the CDR3 is TGCAGTGCTAGCGATCGGGGGGTAGGCACAGATACGCAGTATTTT. Protein sequence: CSASDRGVGTDTQYF.

The chain carries TRBV24-1 and TRBJ1-2; D unclear. This CDR3 has 12 amino acids. Trimming removed 1 base at V and 9 bases at J, with 8 bases between. Per the germline V gene, CDR1 is KGHDR and CDR2 is SFDVKD. The CDR3 reads CATSDFETRYTF. DNA for the CDR3: TGTGCCACCAGTGATTTTGAGACTCGCTACACCTTC.

This clonotype was seen a few times. This sequence joins TRBV27 and TRBJ1-1; 7 bases match TRBD1. Trimming cost V 5 bases and J 4 bases; bases outside gene matches: 4. There are 13 residues in the CDR3. The V gene's germline CDR1 is MNHEY and CDR2 SMNVEV (reference sequence). This CDR3 is CASSTGDGTEAFF. The DNA of the CDR3 is TGTGCCAGCAGTACAGGGGACGGCACTGAAGCTTTCTTT.

The chain combines TRBV7-2 with TRBJ1-6; D is unresolved. Germline loops: CDR1 SGHTA, CDR2 FQGNSA. V dropped 5 bases and J dropped 10 bases, with 9 bases sitting between them. The CDR3 has 12 residues. CDR3 amino acids: CASSLFNSPLHF. The CDR3 nucleotides read TGTGCCAGCAGCCTCTTTAACTCACCCCTCCACTTT.

The chain combines TRBV6-5 with TRBJ1-1; TRBD1 might be the D (6 bases). The V gene's germline CDR1 is MNHEY and CDR2 SVGAGI. The CDR3 is made up of 12 amino acids. V lost 5 bases and J lost 11, with 15 bases in between. The DNA of the CDR3 is TGTGCCAGCAGTGGGGGCGGAAGATGGGCTTTCTTT. The encoded protein is CASSGGGRWAFF.

The rearrangement uses TRBV5-6 and TRBJ2-5, with D possibly TRBD1 on 5 matching bases. CDR1 is SGHDT, CDR2 YYEEEE, per germline. The length of the CDR3 is 14 residues. Trimming shortened V by 6 bases and J by 4 bases, and 16 bases separated the two germline ends. The CDR3 nucleotides are TGTGCCAGCAAACGGACGCAGGGTGTAGAGACCCAGTACTTC. As protein: CASKRTQGVETQYF.

V usage is TRBV11-2 and J usage is TRBJ2-3; 14 bases are shared with TRBD2. The CDR3 is made up of 16 amino acids. Trimming took 1 base from V and 5 from J; bases not matched to a gene: 2. Germline CDR1 SGHAT, CDR2 FQNNGV. The CDR3 bases are TGTGCCAGCAGCTTAGGCGGACTAGCGGGAGGAGATACGCAGTATTTT. This codes for CASSLGGLAGGDTQYF.